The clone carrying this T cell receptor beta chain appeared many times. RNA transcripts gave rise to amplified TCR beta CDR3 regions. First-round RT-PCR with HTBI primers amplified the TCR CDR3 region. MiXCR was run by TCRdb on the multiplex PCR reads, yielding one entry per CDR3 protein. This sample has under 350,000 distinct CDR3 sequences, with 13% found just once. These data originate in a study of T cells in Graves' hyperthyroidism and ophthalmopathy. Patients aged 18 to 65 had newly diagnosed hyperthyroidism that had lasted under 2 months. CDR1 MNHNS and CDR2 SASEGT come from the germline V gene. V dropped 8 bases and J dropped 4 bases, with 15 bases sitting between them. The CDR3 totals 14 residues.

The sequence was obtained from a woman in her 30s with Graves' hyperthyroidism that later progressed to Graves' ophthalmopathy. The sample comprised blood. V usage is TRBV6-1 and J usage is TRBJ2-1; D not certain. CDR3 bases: TGTGCCAGCTCAAGGCCGGGCTCTTACAATGAGCAGTTCTTC. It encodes CASSRPGSYNEQFF.